These 32 T cell receptor beta chains came from one sample sequenced in a study of PD-1 blockade in classical Hodgkin lymphoma. Brentuximab vedotin exposure varied among the patients, all of whom had relapsed after autologous stem cell transplantation. Libraries were prepared by immunoSEQ multiplex PCR; TCRdb keeps only in-frame clonotypes and omits some of them. The table has tens of thousands of clones, around three quarters seen once. The sequencing used peripheral blood mononuclear cells (PBMCs), collected before the second cycle of nivolumab. Every receptor here comes from a human donor with classical Hodgkin lymphoma.

CDR3 amino acids: CASSPGFTEAFF. Written as DNA, the CDR3 is TGTGCCAGCAGCCCCGGGTTCACTGAAGCTTTCTTT. The chain joins TRBV2 to TRBJ1-1; no firm D call. Germline loops: CDR1 SNHLY, CDR2 FYNNEI. V was shortened by 6 bases and J by 4 bases, with 9 bases between the two germline ends. The CDR3 covers 12 residues. Full variable domain (outside the CDR3, taken from reference TRBV2 and TRBJ1-1): EPEVTQTPSHQVTQMGQEVILRCVPISNHLYFYWYRQILGQKVEFLVSFYNNEISEKSEIFDDQFSVERPDGSNFTLKIRSTKLEDSAMYFCASSPGFTEAFFGQGTRLTVV.

This chain joins TRBV19 and TRBJ1-1; a possible D gene is TRBD1 (5 bases). The germline V gene has CDR1 LNHDA and CDR2 SQIVND (reference sequence). Trimming took 1 base from V and 4 from J, leaving 7 bases between them. The CDR3 loop spans 13 amino acids. The CDR3 nucleotides are TGTGCCAGTAGTATAGTTGGGGGCACTGAAGCTTTCTTT. The encoded protein is CASSIVGGTEAFF. Combining the CDR3 with reference TRBV19 and TRBJ1-1 gives the whole variable domain DGGITQSPKYLFRKEGQNVTLSCEQNLNHDAMYWYRQDPGQGLRLIYYSQIVNDFQKGDIAEGYSVSREKKESFPLTVTSAQKNPTAFYLCASSIVGGTEAFFGQGTRLTVV.

In this sample, this clone turned up a few times. CDR3 in DNA: TGTGCCAGCAGCTTGGACGCCTCGAACACTGAAGCTTTCTTT. This codes for CASSLDASNTEAFF. The J gene is TRBJ1-1, the V gene TRBV5-8; D gene ambiguous. The CDR3 sequence is 14 residues long. The V end was cut by 0 bases, the J end by 1 base, with 7 bases between. CDR1 and CDR2 from the germline V gene are SGHTS and YDEGEE.

The rearrangement joins TRBV7-9 to TRBJ2-7, with TRBD1 matching 8 bases. The CDR3 consists of 15 residues. V trimming: 1 base; J trimming: 5 bases; junction bases outside the gene matches: 7. Germline V gene sequence: CDR1 SEHNR, CDR2 FQNEAQ (reference sequence). The CDR3, as DNA: TGTGCCAGCAGCTTAGGGACAGGGCAATCCCACGAGCAGTACTTC. This gives the protein CASSLGTGQSHEQYF.

This clone was seen a single time. This chain connects TRBV30 to TRBJ2-3; D call uncertain. This CDR3 contains 12 residues. Between the trimmed V and J ends, which lost 3 bases and 1 base, there was a span of 5 bases. In germline, CDR1 is GTSNPN, CDR2 SVGIG (reference sequence). CDR3 DNA sequence: TGTGCCTGGAGCCCCCGCACAGATACGCAGTATTTT. Translating it yields CAWSPRTDTQYF.

The chain recombines TRBV23-1 with TRBJ2-2; 9 bases fit TRBD2. TRBV23-1 is assigned to the ORF class and has an uncertain function. This CDR3 region has 18 residues. V lost 4 bases, J lost 0 bases, and 9 bases stayed unmatched. The CDR3 region has the DNA TGCGCCAGCAGTCCTTACTCAGCGGGGGGCGCGAACACCGGGGAGCTGTTTTTT. Translating gives CASSPYSAGGANTGELFF.

The rearrangement joins TRBV5-6 to TRBJ2-5; D is ambiguous. The CDR3 loop spans 13 amino acids. Germline values: CDR1 SGHDT, CDR2 YYEEEE. The V gene lost 4 bases and the J gene lost 6 bases, with 13 bases spanning the gap. Written as DNA, the CDR3 is TGTGCCAGCAGCCCCCAGGTAGTGAAGACCCAGTACTTC. This gives the protein CASSPQVVKTQYF.

The sample holds a few counts of this clone. The rearrangement uses TRBV18 and TRBJ1-1; no clear D gene. Germline CDR1 reads KGHSH; CDR2 reads LQKENI. This CDR3 is 14 amino acids long. The V gene lost 0 bases and the J gene lost 1 base, with 6 bases spanning the gap. CDR3 in amino acids: CASSPPAANTEAFF. The CDR3 bases are TGTGCCAGCTCACCACCTGCAGCGAACACTGAAGCTTTCTTT.

V usage is TRBV5-4 and J usage is TRBJ1-2, with TRBD1 matching 7 bases. The CDR3 runs to 14 residues. The germline CDR1 and CDR2 sequences are SGHNT and YYREEE (reference sequence). After removal of 4 bases from V and 2 bases from J, the junction contained 5 bases not matched to a gene. CDR3 in amino acids: CASSRDSRNYGYTF. The CDR3 DNA follows: TGTGCCAGCAGCCGGGACAGCCGGAACTATGGCTACACCTTC.

The rearrangement joins TRBV11-3 to TRBJ2-1; the match to TRBD1 covers 7 bases. The V segment lost 5 bases and the J segment 4 bases; nucleotides outside the gene matches: 5. The germline V gene has CDR1 SGHNT and CDR2 YENEEA. This CDR3 is 14 amino acids long. CDR3 loop: CASSDPTGYNEQFF. DNA for the CDR3: TGTGCCAGCAGCGACCCGACAGGGTACAATGAGCAGTTCTTC.

The table lists this clone with a few counts. This chain connects TRBV12-5 to TRBJ1-5; D call uncertain. The CDR3 sequence is 13 residues long. Germline loops: CDR1 LGHNT, CDR2 FRNRAP. V lost 6 bases to trimming and J lost 4 bases, with 10 bases between them. The CDR3 protein is CASGTGINQPQHF. The CDR3 DNA reads as TGTGCTAGTGGGACTGGGATTAATCAGCCCCAGCATTTT.

V and J are TRBV7-8 and TRBJ1-1, with D possibly matching TRBD1 (5 bases). Germline assignment: CDR1 SGHVS and CDR2 FQNEAQ. V lost 2 bases and J lost 1, with 11 bases in between. CDR3 length: 15 residues. CDR3 residues: CASSLLQGSNTEAFF. As DNA, the CDR3 is TGTGCCAGCAGCTTACTTCAGGGATCGAACACTGAAGCTTTCTTT.

The chain recombines TRBV10-3 with TRBJ1-1; 7 bases fit TRBD1. Germline trimming cut 6 bases from V and 5 bases from J; bases unmatched to any gene: 0. This CDR3 is built from 11 residues. The germline gives CDR1 ENHRY, CDR2 SYGVKD. CDR3 DNA: TGTGCCATCAGGGACAGGACTGAAGCTTTCTTT. This codes for CAIRDRTEAFF.

Details on this clone: Other DNA variants within this sample encode the same CDR3. The chain is built from TRBV9 and TRBJ2-2; 8 nucleotides line up with TRBD1. Germline CDR1 is SGDLS and CDR2 is YYNGEE. The CDR3 is made up of 15 amino acids. Trimming cost V 0 bases and J 5 bases; bases outside gene matches: 3. The CDR3 loop is CASSVETGGTGELFF. The CDR3 DNA is TGTGCCAGCAGCGTAGAAACAGGGGGTACCGGGGAGCTGTTTTTT. The variable domain in full, with the rest retrieved from reference TRBV9 and TRBJ2-2, is DSGVTQTPKHLITATGQRVTLRCSPRSGDLSVYWYQQSLDQGLQFLIQYYNGEERAKGNILERFSAQQFPDLHSELNLSSLELGDSALYFCASSVETGGTGELFFGEGSRLTVL.

This sequence joins TRBV4-3 and TRBJ2-7, with D possibly TRBD2 on 5 matching bases. The V gene's germline CDR1 is LGHNA and CDR2 YSLEER. With 4 bases removed from V and 3 bases from J, the gap between germline ends came to 13 bases. This CDR3 region has 14 residues. DNA of the CDR3: TGCGCCAGCAGCCTCACGCGAGGGTTCTACGAGCAGTACTTC. This gives the protein CASSLTRGFYEQYF.

The rearrangement joins TRBV7-6 to TRBJ2-1; a possible D gene is TRBD1 (6 bases). CDR3 length: 13 amino acids. V was pared by 4 bases and J by 8 bases, with 12 bases between. Germline V gene data show CDR1 as SGHVS and CDR2 as FNYEAQ. The CDR3 loop reads CASSSYRAHEQFF. The CDR3 nucleotides are TGTGCCAGCAGCTCCTACAGGGCTCATGAGCAGTTCTTC. The variable domain in full, completed from reference TRBV7-6 and TRBJ2-1, reads GAGVSQSPRYKVTKRGQDVALRCDPISGHVSLYWYRQALGQGPEFLTYFNYEAQQDKSGLPNDRFSAERPEGSISTLTIQRTEQRDSAMYRCASSSYRAHEQFFGPGTRLTVL.

This sequence joins TRBV5-1 and TRBJ1-1; 10 bases match TRBD1. The CDR3 contains 14 residues. With V trimmed by 3 bases and J by 3 bases, 2 bases remained unmatched. CDR1 and CDR2 from the germline V gene are SGHRS and YFSETQ. The CDR3: CASSSGQGHTEAFF. The CDR3, as DNA: TGCGCCAGCAGCTCGGGACAGGGGCACACTGAAGCTTTCTTT.

CDR3 sequence: CASSYQGIGYTF. CDR3 DNA: TGTGCCAGCAGCTACCAAGGGATCGGCTACACCTTC. The V gene is TRBV11-3, the J gene TRBJ1-2; no definite D call. The CDR3 runs 12 residues. The ends were cut back, 4 bases at V and 8 bases at J, with 11 bases in the middle. Germline V gene sequence: CDR1 SGHNT, CDR2 YENEEA.

This chain links TRBV6-5 with TRBJ1-3, with no clear D. The V gene lost 6 bases and the J gene lost 2 bases, with 11 bases spanning the gap. Germline values: CDR1 MNHEY, CDR2 SVGAGI. The CDR3 spans 14 residues. The CDR3, as DNA: TGTGCCAGCAGACAGTCGATCGCTGGAAACACCATATATTTT. It codes for CASRQSIAGNTIYF.

V gene TRBV5-1 combines with J gene TRBJ2-3; 8 bases are shared with TRBD2. The CDR3 is made up of 14 amino acids. V gave up 5 bases and J gave up 2 bases; unmatched junction bases: 4. The germline gives CDR1 SGHRS, CDR2 YFSETQ. Here the CDR3 reads CASREAGVTDTQYF. DNA for the CDR3: TGCGCCAGCAGGGAAGCGGGAGTCACAGATACGCAGTATTTT. The full variable domain, in which reference TRBV5-1 and TRBJ2-3 provide the parts outside the CDR3, is KAGVTQTPRYLIKTRGQQVTLSCSPISGHRSVSWYQQTPGQGLQFLFEYFSETQRNKGNFPGRFSGRQFSNSRSEMNVSTLELGDSALYLCASREAGVTDTQYFGPGTRLTVL.

The chain couples TRBV7-8 to TRBJ2-3, with TRBD2 matching 7 bases. The germline gives CDR1 SGHVS, CDR2 FQNEAQ. CDR3 length: 15 residues. V shed 1 base and J 7 bases; nucleotides not matched to a gene: 8. In DNA, the CDR3 is TGTGCCAGCAGCTTAGAGTCGGGGAGGGCGAATACGCAGTATTTT. Its translation: CASSLESGRANTQYF.

V usage is TRBV5-1 and J usage is TRBJ2-5; TRBD2 agrees at 13 bases. With the DNA end fitting TRBJ2-7 better, the J assignment may be wrong. The CDR3 consists of 17 residues. The germline gives CDR1 SGHRS, CDR2 YFSETQ. CDR3 region: CASSSGTSGTHSYEQYF. CDR3 in DNA: TGCGCCAGCAGCTCGGGGACTAGCGGGACACACTCCTACGAGCAGTACTTC.

V usage is TRBV6-6 and J usage is TRBJ2-7; TRBD1 is a possible D gene (6 bases). The germline gives CDR1 MNHNY, CDR2 SVGAGI (reference sequence). Trimming pared 5 bases from V and 3 bases from J, leaving 14 bases between. This CDR3 is built from 14 residues. The CDR3 sequence is CASSPRTEGYEQYF. The CDR3 region has the DNA TGTGCCAGCAGTCCTAGGACAGAGGGCTACGAGCAGTACTTC.

The CDR3, as DNA: TGCGCCAGCAGCTTGGTAAAGGGCACTGAAGCTTTCTTT. The encoded protein is CASSLVKGTEAFF. The V gene is TRBV5-1, the J gene TRBJ1-1; D uncertain. Germline assignment: CDR1 SGHRS and CDR2 YFSETQ. Trimming pared 0 bases from V and 4 bases from J, leaving 7 bases between. CDR3 length: 13 residues.

This chain connects TRBV5-8 to TRBJ2-2, with 9 bases identical to TRBD2. The length of the CDR3 is 16 residues. The germline gives CDR1 SGHTS, CDR2 YDEGEE. V shed 3 bases and J 1 base; nucleotides not matched to a gene: 4. The CDR3, as DNA: TGTGCCAGCAGCTCCGGACTAGCGTTGAACACCGGGGAGCTGTTTTTT. Protein: CASSSGLALNTGELFF.

This chain's CDR3 is CASSPGGGSYEQYF. The CDR3 nucleotides read TGCGCCAGCAGTCCAGGTGGCGGCTCCTACGAGCAGTACTTC. The chain recombines TRBV4-1 with TRBJ2-5; D gene uncertain. The DNA end favors TRBJ2-7, so the J call may be wrong. The CDR3 covers 14 residues. Germline V gene data show CDR1 as MGHRA and CDR2 as YSYEKL.

The rearrangement links TRBV6-1 to TRBJ2-7, with a weak D call TRBD2 (6 bases). The CDR3 contains 13 residues. CDR1 and CDR2 from the germline V gene are MNHNS and SASEGT. Trimming pared 6 bases from V and 3 bases from J, leaving 12 bases between. DNA of the CDR3: TGTGCCAGCAGCCAGGGACTGAACTACGAGCAGTACTTC. Its protein is CASSQGLNYEQYF.

The genes are TRBV29-1 and TRBJ1-1; D remains ambiguous. Between the trimmed V and J ends, which lost 4 bases and 0 bases, there was a span of 3 bases. The CDR3 consists of 11 residues. Germline lookup yields CDR1 SQVTM and CDR2 ANQGSEA. CDR3 DNA sequence: TGCAGCGTTGGGGTGAACACTGAAGCTTTCTTT. Its protein product is CSVGVNTEAFF.

This clone was seen a handful of times. The chain is built from TRBV9 and TRBJ2-2, with 8 bases fitting TRBD1. CDR3 length: 17 residues. The V gene's germline CDR1 is SGDLS and CDR2 YYNGEE. With V trimmed by 0 bases and J by 2 bases, 6 bases remained unmatched. The CDR3 reads CASSVARTGINTGELFF. The CDR3 DNA reads as TGTGCCAGCAGCGTAGCCAGGACAGGGATTAACACCGGGGAGCTGTTTTTT.

The CDR3 DNA follows: TGTGCCAGCAGTCGCAAAGGCAATCAGCCCCAGCATTTT. Translated, it gives CASSRKGNQPQHF. The gene calls are TRBV7-2 and TRBJ1-5; D call uncertain. Per the germline V gene, CDR1 is SGHTA and CDR2 is FQGNSA. This CDR3 has 13 amino acids. The V gene lost 6 bases and the J gene lost 2 bases, with 8 bases spanning the gap.

The rearrangement links TRBV25-1 to TRBJ2-2, with D possibly matching TRBD2 (7 bases). Germline CDR1 reads MGHDK; CDR2 reads SYGVNS. The CDR3 totals 18 residues. V shed 0 bases and J shed 4 bases, with 18 bases lying between them. The CDR3 DNA follows: TGTGCCAGCAGTGAATATCCCCTCTCTAGGGGGGGCACCGGGGAGCTGTTTTTT. Amino acid sequence: CASSEYPLSRGGTGELFF.

V and J are TRBV1 and TRBJ1-5. TRBV1 is flagged as a pseudogene. The length of the CDR3 is 16 residues. The CDR3: CTSSQDPGEGNQPQHF. The CDR3 nucleotides are TGCACCAGCAGCCAAGATCCCGGGGAGGGGAATCAGCCCCAGCATTTT.